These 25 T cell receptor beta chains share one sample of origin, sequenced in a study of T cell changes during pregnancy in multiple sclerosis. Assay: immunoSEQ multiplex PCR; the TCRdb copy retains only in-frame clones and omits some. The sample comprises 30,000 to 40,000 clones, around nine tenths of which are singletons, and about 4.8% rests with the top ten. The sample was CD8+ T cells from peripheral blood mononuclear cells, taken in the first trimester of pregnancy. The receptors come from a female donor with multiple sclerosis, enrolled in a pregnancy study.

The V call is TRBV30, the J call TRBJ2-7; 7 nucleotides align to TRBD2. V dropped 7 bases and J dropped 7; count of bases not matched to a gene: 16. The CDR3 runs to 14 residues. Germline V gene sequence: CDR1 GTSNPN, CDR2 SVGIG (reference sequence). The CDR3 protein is CASDGGEGREEQYF. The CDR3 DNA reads TGTGCCTCCGATGGGGGGGAGGGCCGGGAGGAGCAGTACTTC.

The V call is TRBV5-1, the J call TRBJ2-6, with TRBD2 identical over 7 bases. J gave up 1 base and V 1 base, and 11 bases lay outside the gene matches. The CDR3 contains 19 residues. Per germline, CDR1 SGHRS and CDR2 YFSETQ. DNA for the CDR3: TGCGCCAGCAGCTTGAATAAGGGAGGGGTCCAATCTGGGGCCAACGTCCTGACTTTC. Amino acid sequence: CASSLNKGGVQSGANVLTF.

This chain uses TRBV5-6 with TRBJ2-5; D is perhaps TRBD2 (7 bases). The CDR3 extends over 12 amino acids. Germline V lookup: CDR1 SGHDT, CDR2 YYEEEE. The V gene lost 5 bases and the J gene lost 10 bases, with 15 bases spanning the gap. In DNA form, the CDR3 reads TGTGCCAGCAGTCTTGGGGAGGGGGGCCAGTACTTC. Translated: CASSLGEGGQYF. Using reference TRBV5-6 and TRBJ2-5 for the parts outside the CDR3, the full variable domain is DAGVTQSPTHLIKTRGQQVTLRCSPKSGHDTVSWYQQALGQGPQFIFQYYEEEERQRGNFPDRFSGHQFPNYSSELNVNALLLGDSALYLCASSLGEGGQYFGPGTRLLVL.

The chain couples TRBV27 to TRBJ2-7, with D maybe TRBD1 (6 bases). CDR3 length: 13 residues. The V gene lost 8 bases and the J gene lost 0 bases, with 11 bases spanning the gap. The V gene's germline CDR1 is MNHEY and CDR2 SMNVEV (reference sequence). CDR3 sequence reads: CASQGLVSYEQYF. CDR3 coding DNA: TGTGCCAGCCAGGGGTTAGTCTCCTACGAGCAGTACTTC.

CDR3 nucleotides: TGTGCCAGCAGTTTATACGGGAGCCTTTACGAGCAGTACTTC. Amino acids: CASSLYGSLYEQYF. The genes are TRBV27 and TRBJ2-7, with D possibly TRBD2 on 6 matching bases. Germline V CDR1 and CDR2: MNHEY, SMNVEV (reference sequence). This CDR3 contains 14 residues. V lost 1 base, J lost 4 bases, and 11 bases lay in between.

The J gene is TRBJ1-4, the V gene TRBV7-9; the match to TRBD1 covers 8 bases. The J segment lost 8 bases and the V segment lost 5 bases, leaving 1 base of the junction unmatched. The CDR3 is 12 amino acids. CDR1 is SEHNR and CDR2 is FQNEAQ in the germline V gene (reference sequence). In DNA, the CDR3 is TGTGCCAGCAGCGGGGACAGGGAAAAACTGTTTTTT. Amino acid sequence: CASSGDREKLFF.

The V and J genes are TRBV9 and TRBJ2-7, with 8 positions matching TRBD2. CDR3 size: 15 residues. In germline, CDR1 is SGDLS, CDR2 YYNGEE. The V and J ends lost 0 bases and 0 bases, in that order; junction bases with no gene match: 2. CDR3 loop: CASSVAGGGSYEQYF. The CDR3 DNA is TGTGCCAGCAGCGTAGCGGGAGGGGGCTCCTACGAGCAGTACTTC.

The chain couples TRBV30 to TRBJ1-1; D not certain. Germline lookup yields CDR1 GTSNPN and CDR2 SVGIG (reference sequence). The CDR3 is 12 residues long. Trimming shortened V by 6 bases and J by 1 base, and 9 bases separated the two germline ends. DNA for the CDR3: TGTGCCTGTGGGGAGGGGAACACTGAAGCTTTCTTT. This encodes CACGEGNTEAFF.

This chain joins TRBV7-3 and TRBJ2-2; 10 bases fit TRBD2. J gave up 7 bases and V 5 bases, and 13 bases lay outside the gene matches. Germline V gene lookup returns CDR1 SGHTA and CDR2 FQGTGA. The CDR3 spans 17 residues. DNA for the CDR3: TGTGCCAGCAGCCAAACCGAAGCTAGCGGGAGTGGCGGGGAGCTGTTTTTT. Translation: CASSQTEASGSGGELFF. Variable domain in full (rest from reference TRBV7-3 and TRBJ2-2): GAGVSQTPSNKVTEKGKYVELRCDPISGHTALYWYRQSLGQGPEFLIYFQGTGAADDSGLPNDRFFAVRPEGSVSTLKIQRTERGDSAVYLCASSQTEASGSGGELFFGEGSRLTVL.

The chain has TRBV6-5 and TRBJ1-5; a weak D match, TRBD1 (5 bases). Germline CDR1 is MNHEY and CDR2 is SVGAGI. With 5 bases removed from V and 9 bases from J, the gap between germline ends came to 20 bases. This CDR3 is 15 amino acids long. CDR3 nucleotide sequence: TGTGCCAGCAGTCCCCTAACAGGAGGGAGGGGGCCCCAGCATTTT. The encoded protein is CASSPLTGGRGPQHF.

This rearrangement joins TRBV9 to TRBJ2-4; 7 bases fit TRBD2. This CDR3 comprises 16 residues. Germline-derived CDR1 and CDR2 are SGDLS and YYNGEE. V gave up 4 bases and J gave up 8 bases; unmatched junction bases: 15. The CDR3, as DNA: TGTGCCAGCAGCTCCTCGCGGGCGGGAGTAGGTCACATTCAGTACTTC. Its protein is CASSSSRAGVGHIQYF. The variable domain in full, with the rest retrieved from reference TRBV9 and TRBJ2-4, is DSGVTQTPKHLITATGQRVTLRCSPRSGDLSVYWYQQSLDQGLQFLIQYYNGEERAKGNILERFSAQQFPDLHSELNLSSLELGDSALYFCASSSSRAGVGHIQYFGAGTRLSVL.

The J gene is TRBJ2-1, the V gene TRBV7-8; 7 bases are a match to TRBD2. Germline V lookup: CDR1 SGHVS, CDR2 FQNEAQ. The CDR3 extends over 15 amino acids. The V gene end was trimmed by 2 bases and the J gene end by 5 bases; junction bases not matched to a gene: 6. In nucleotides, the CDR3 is TGTGCCAGCAGCTTATCGGCGGGAGTCCACAATGAGCAGTTCTTC. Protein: CASSLSAGVHNEQFF. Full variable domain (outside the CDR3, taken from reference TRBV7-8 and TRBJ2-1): GAGVSQSPRYKVAKRGQDVALRCDPISGHVSLFWYQQALGQGPEFLTYFQNEAQLDKSGLPSDRFFAERPEGSVSTLKIQRTQQEDSAVYLCASSLSAGVHNEQFFGPGTRLTVL.

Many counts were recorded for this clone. CDR3 sequence reads: CASSPWGGGEGTEAFF. In DNA, the CDR3 is TGTGCCAGCAGCCCGTGGGGGGGTGGGGAAGGAACTGAAGCTTTCTTT. This chain links TRBV5-5 with TRBJ1-1, with D perhaps TRBD1 (5 bases). This CDR3 region has 16 residues. The germline CDR1 and CDR2 sequences are SGHKS and YYEKEE (reference sequence). The germline V and J ends were trimmed by 4 bases and 5 bases, with 21 bases remaining between them.

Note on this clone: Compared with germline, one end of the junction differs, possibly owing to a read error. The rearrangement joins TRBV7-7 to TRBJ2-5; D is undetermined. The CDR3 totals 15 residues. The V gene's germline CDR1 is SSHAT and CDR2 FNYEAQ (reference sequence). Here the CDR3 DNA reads TGTGCTAGCAGCTTAGCTACGGAGCCCCAAGAGACCCAGTACTTC. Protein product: CASSLATEPQETQYF.

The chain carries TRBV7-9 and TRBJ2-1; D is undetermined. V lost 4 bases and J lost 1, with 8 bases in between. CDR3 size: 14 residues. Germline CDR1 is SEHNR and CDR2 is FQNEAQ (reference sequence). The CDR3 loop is CASSSTLSYNEQFF. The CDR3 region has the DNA TGTGCCAGCAGCTCGACACTGTCCTACAATGAGCAGTTCTTC.

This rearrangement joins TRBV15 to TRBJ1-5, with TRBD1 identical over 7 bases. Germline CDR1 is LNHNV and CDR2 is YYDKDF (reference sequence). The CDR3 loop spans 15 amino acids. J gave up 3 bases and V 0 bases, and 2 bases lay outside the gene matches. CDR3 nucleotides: TGTGCCACCAGCAGAGAAGGACAGGACAATCAGCCCCAGCATTTT. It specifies CATSREGQDNQPQHF.

CDR3 bases: TGTGCCAGCAGCTTAGCGGGAGATACCGGGGAGCTGTTTTTT. Translating it yields CASSLAGDTGELFF. J is TRBJ2-2 and V is TRBV7-2, with D possibly matching TRBD2 (5 bases). Deletions cut 0 bases from V and 5 bases from J, with 7 bases between. The CDR3 loop spans 14 amino acids. Germline V gene lookup returns CDR1 SGHTA and CDR2 FQGNSA.

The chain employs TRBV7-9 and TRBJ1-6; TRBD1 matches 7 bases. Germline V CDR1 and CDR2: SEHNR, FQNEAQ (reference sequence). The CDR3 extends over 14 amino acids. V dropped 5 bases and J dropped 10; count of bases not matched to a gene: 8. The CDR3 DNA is TGTGCCAGCAGCCGACAGGGAATATGGTCACCCCTCCACTTT. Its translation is CASSRQGIWSPLHF.

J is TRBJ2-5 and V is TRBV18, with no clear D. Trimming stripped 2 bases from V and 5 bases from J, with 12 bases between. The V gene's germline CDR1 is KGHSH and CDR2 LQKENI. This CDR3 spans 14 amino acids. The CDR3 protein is CASSPLSTVETQYF. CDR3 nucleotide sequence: TGTGCCAGCTCACCATTGTCCACGGTTGAGACCCAGTACTTC.

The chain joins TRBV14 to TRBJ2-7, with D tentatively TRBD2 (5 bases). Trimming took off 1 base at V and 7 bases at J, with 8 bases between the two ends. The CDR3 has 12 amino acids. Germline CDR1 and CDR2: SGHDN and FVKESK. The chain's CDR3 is CASSQGGWEQYF. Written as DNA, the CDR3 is TGTGCCAGCAGCCAAGGAGGGTGGGAGCAGTACTTC.

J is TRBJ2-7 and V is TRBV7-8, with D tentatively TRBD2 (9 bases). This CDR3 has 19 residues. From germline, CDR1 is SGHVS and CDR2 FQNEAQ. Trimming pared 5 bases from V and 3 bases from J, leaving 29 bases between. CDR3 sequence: CASSATGDVGSGSHYEQYF. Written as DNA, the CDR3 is TGTGCCAGCAGCGCGACAGGGGATGTGGGTAGCGGGAGCCACTACGAGCAGTACTTC.

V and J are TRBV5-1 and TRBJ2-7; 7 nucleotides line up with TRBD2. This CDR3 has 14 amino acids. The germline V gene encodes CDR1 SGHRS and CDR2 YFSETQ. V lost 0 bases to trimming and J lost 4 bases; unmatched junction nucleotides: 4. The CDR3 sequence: CASSLELADYEQYF. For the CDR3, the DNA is TGCGCCAGCAGCTTGGAGCTAGCGGATTACGAGCAGTACTTC.

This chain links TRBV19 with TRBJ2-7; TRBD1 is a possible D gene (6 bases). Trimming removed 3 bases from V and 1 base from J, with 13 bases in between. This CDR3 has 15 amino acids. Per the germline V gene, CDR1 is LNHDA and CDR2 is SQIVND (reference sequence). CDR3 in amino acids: CASSMARGYSYEQYF. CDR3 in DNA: TGTGCCAGTAGTATGGCCAGGGGTTATTCCTACGAGCAGTACTTC. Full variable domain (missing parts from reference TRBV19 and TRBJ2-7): DGGITQSPKYLFRKEGQNVTLSCEQNLNHDAMYWYRQDPGQGLRLIYYSQIVNDFQKGDIAEGYSVSREKKESFPLTVTSAQKNPTAFYLCASSMARGYSYEQYFGPGTRLTVT.

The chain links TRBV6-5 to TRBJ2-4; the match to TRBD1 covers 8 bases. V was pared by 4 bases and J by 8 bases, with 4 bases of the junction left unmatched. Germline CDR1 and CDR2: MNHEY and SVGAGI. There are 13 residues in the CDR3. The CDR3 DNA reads TGTGCCAGCAGTTTCCTGACAGGGGACATTCAGTACTTC. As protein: CASSFLTGDIQYF.

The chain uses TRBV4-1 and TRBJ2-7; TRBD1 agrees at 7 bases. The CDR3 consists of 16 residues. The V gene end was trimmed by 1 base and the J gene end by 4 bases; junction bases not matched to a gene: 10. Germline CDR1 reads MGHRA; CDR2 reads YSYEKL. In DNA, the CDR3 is TGCGCCAGCAGCCAAGTGTTGTCACAGGGGCTATACGAGCAGTACTTC. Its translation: CASSQVLSQGLYEQYF.